A selection of T cell receptor beta chains follows, all from one sample in a study of blood T cell repertoires in COVID-19. Clones were sequenced by immunoSEQ multiplex PCR, and TCRdb holds only the in-frame ones, with some missing. Altogether approximately 300,000 clones are present, about 80% being singletons, with the ten largest covering about 15%. Sequencing was carried out using peripheral blood. These receptors all stem from an older person with COVID-19, enrolled during active disease. Each CDR3 is given with its conserved first and last residue. The D gene is left open where the match is weak. Expanded clones are given a class, and other clones once, few, many or no size at all.

>NA|TRBV28|TRBD1|TRBJ1-6
CASSLRTGQSPLHF
TGTGCCAGCAGTTTGAGGACAGGGCAATCACCCCTCCACTTT
>once|TRBV5-1|TRBD1|TRBJ2-1
CASSGGTGAGYNEQFF
TGCGCCAGCAGCGGCGGGACAGGGGCCGGGTACAATGAGCAGTTCTTC
>NA|TRBV7-9|TRBD1|TRBJ1-6
CASSNRQGTYNSPLHF
TGTGCCAGCAGCAATCGACAGGGTACCTATAATTCACCCCTCCACTTT
>NA|TRBV12-3/TRBV12-4|NA|TRBJ1-2
CASSFSNYGYTF
TGTGCCAGCAGTTTCAGTAACTATGGCTACACCTTC
>NA|TRBV19|NA|TRBJ2-4
CASSIDPPASMAKNIQYF
TGTGCCAGTAGTATAGATCCTCCAGCGAGCATGGCCAAAAACATTCAGTACTTC
>NA|TRBV28|NA|TRBJ2-2
CASSLFRQTGELFF
TGTGCCAGCAGTTTATTTCGTCAGACCGGGGAGCTGTTTTTT
>NA|TRBV5-1|NA|TRBJ1-6
CASSLDIYNSPLHF
TGCGCCAGCAGCTTGGACATTTATAATTCACCCCTCCACTTT
>NA|TRBV18|NA|TRBJ2-2
CASSPPRSKKNTGELFF
TGTGCCAGCTCACCACCAAGGAGCAAAAAGAACACCGGGGAGCTGTTTTTT
>NA|TRBV7-3|NA|TRBJ1-6
CASSLTGHNNSPLHF
TGTGCCAGCAGCTTGACGGGACACAATAATTCACCCCTCCACTTT
>NA|TRBV19|NA|TRBJ1-6
CASRGEQWNSPLHF
TGTGCCAGCCGGGGGGAACAGTGGAATTCACCCCTCCACTTT
>NA|TRBV7-3|NA|TRBJ1-1
CASSLSEGTEAFF
TGTGCCAGCAGCTTATCGGAGGGCACTGAAGCTTTCTTT
>NA|TRBV27|NA|TRBJ1-5
CASSFGLPGEKPQHF
TGTGCCAGCAGTTTTGGTCTCCCCGGTGAAAAACCCCAGCATTTT
>NA|TRBV2|NA|TRBJ1-6
CASRGGQSNSPLHF
TGTGCCAGCAGAGGAGGACAGTCTAATTCACCCCTCCACTTT
>NA|TRBV3-1/TRBV3-2|NA|TRBJ1-5
CASSQDSGQINQPQHF
TGTGCCAGCAGCCAAGACTCAGGACAGATAAATCAGCCCCAGCATTTT
>NA|TRBV27|TRBD2|TRBJ2-7
CASSLFSGRSEQYF
TGTGCCAGCAGTTTGTTTAGCGGGAGGAGCGAGCAGTACTTC
>NA|TRBV7-3|NA|TRBJ2-3
CASSFGQDTQYF
TGTGCCAGCAGCTTTGGACAGGATACGCAGTATTTT
>NA|TRBV10-3|TRBD2|TRBJ2-5
CAISERGGLRSYQETQYF
TGTGCCATCAGTGAGCGGGGGGGCCTTCGATCTTACCAAGAGACCCAGTACTTC
>NA|TRBV23-1|NA|TRBJ2-7
CARSVLSSREQYF
TGCGCCAGAAGTGTTTTGAGTTCGCGTGAGCAGTACTTC
>NA|TRBV5-1|NA|TRBJ2-7
CASSLSGYEQYF
TGCGCCAGCAGCTTATCAGGATACGAGCAGTACTTC
>NA|TRBV18|NA|TRBJ2-3
CASAGNTQYF
TGTGCCAGTGCAGGGAACACGCAGTATTTT
>NA|TRBV19|NA|TRBJ1-2
CASSIEGSGIYGYTF
TGTGCCAGTAGTATAGAAGGGTCGGGAATCTATGGCTACACCTTC
>NA|TRBV7-2|TRBD1|TRBJ2-7
CASSHTGGYYEQYF
TGTGCCAGCAGCCATACAGGGGGATACTACGAGCAGTACTTC
>NA|TRBV11-2|NA|TRBJ1-2
CASSLGTGGSHGYTF
TGTGCCAGCAGCTTAGGAACGGGGGGCTCACATGGCTACACCTTC
>NA|TRBV7-3|NA|TRBJ2-5
CASSINSQETQYF
TGTGCCAGCAGCATAAACAGCCAAGAGACCCAGTACTTC
>NA|TRBV5-6|NA|TRBJ1-1
CASSIGGKSGDTEAFF
TGTGCCAGCAGCATCGGAGGGAAGAGTGGTGACACTGAAGCTTTCTTT
>NA|TRBV6-5|NA|TRBJ1-2
CASSPSGQRGYTF
TGTGCCAGCAGTCCCTCAGGGCAGAGAGGCTACACCTTC
>once|TRBV14|NA|TRBJ1-6
CASSQLQNSPLHF
TGTGCCAGCAGCCAACTACAGAATTCACCCCTCCACTTT
>NA|TRBV27|NA|TRBJ2-7
CASSPSTRGNGEQYF
TGTGCCAGCAGTCCTTCAACCAGGGGAAACGGCGAGCAGTACTTC
>NA|TRBV18|TRBD1|TRBJ1-2
CASSPYRGDATNYGYTF
TGTGCCAGCTCACCTTACAGGGGCGATGCGACTAACTATGGCTACACCTTC
>NA|TRBV7-3|NA|TRBJ1-1
CASSLTLGENTEAFF
TGTGCCAGCAGCTTAACATTGGGAGAGAACACTGAAGCTTTCTTT
>once|TRBV19|NA|TRBJ2-5
CASRLRGGPQETQYF
TGTGCCAGCCGATTGAGGGGGGGGCCCCAAGAGACCCAGTACTTC
>NA|TRBV30|TRBD1|TRBJ1-3
CAWGRDRVIGNTIYF
TGTGCCTGGGGCCGGGACAGGGTAATCGGAAACACCATATATTTT
>NA|TRBV19|TRBD1|TRBJ1-6
CASSTSGQTYNSPLHF
TGTGCCAGTAGCACCTCGGGACAGACCTATAATTCACCCCTCCACTTT
>NA|TRBV11-2|NA|TRBJ1-3
CASNYPGRNTIYF
TGTGCCAGCAACTATCCCGGGAGAAACACCATATATTTT
>NA|TRBV7-3|NA|TRBJ1-2
CASSLMATEWSGYTF
TGTGCCAGCAGCTTAATGGCCACCGAATGGAGTGGCTACACCTTC
>NA|TRBV2|TRBD2|TRBJ2-1
CASTRTSGRAGRNNEQFF
TGTGCCAGCACCCGGACTAGCGGGAGGGCCGGACGTAACAATGAGCAGTTCTTC
>NA|TRBV19|TRBD2|TRBJ2-2
CASSLGTSGGGNTGELFF
TGTGCCAGTAGTCTTGGGACTAGCGGGGGGGGAAACACCGGGGAGCTGTTTTTT
>NA|TRBV4-3|NA|TRBJ2-1
CASSQDAGLGEQFF
TGCGCCAGCAGCCAAGACGCCGGACTTGGTGAGCAGTTCTTC
>NA|TRBV3-1/TRBV3-2|NA|TRBJ1-5
CASSLGGRDQPQHF
TGTGCCAGCAGTTTAGGGGGTAGAGATCAGCCCCAGCATTTT